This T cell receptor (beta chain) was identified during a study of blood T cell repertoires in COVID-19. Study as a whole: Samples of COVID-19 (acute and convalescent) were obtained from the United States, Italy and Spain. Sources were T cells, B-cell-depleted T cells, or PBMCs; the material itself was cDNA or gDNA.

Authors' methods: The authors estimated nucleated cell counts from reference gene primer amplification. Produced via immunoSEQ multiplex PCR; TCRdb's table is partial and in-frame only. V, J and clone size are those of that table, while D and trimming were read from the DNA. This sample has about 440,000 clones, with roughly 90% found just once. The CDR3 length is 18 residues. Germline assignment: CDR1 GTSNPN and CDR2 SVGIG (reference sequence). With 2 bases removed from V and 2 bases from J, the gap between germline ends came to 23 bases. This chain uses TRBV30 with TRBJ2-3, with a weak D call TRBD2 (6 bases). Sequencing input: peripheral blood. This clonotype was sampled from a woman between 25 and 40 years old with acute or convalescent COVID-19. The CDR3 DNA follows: TGTGCCTGGAGTCGGTTTGGCGGGGATTTTGGGCACACAGATACGCAGTATTTT. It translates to CAWSRFGGDFGHTDTQYF.